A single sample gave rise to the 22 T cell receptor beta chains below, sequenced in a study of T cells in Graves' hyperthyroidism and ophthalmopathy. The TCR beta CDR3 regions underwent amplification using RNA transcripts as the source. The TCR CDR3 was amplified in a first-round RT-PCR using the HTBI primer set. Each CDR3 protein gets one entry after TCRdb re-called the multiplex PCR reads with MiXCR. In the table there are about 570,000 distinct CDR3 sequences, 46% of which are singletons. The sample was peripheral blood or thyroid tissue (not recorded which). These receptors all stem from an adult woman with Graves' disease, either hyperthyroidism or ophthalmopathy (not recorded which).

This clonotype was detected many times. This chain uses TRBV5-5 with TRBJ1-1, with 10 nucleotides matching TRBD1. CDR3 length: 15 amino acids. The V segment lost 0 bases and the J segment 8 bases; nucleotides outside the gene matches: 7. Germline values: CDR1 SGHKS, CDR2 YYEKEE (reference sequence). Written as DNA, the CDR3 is TGTGCCAGCAGCTTGGGAGACAGGGGGCTTCGGGAAGCTTTCTTT. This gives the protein CASSLGDRGLREAFF.

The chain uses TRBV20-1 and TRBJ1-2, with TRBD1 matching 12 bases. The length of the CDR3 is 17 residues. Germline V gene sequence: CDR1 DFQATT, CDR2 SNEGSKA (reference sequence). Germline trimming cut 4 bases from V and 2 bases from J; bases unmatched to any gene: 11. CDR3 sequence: CSATRAGQGAINYGYTF. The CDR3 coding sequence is TGCAGTGCTACCCGAGCGGGACAGGGGGCGATAAACTATGGCTACACCTTC.

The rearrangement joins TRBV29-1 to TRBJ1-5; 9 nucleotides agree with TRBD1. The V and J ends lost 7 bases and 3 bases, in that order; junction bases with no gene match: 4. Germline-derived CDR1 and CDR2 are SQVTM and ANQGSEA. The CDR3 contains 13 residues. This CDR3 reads CSAGTGTNQPQHF. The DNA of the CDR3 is TGCAGCGCAGGGACAGGGACCAATCAGCCCCAGCATTTT.

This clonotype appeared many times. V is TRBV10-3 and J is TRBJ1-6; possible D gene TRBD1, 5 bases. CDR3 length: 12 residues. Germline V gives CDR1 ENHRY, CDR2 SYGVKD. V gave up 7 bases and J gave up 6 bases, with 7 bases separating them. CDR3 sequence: CAITGGNSPLHF. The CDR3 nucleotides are TGTGCCATCACCGGGGGTAATTCACCCCTCCACTTT.

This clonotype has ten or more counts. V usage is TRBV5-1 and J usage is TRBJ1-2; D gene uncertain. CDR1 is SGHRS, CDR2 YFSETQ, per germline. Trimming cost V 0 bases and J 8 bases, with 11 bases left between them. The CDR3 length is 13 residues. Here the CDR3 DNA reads TGCGCCAGCAGCTTGGTTACCGGGAGAGGCTACACCTTC. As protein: CASSLVTGRGYTF.

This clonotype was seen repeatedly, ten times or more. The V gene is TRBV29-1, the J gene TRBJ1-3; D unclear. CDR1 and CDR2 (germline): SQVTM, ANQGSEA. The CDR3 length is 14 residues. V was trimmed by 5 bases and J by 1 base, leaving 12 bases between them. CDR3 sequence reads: CSVRPSTSGNTIYF. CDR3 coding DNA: TGCAGCGTTCGACCAAGCACTTCTGGAAACACCATATATTTT.

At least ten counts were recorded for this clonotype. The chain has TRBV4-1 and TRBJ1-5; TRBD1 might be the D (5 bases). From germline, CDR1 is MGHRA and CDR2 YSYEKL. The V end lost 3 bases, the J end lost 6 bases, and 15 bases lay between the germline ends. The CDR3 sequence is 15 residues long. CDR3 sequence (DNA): TGCGCCAGCAGCCACGAACCCATAGGGGTTCAGCCCCAGCATTTT. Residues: CASSHEPIGVQPQHF.

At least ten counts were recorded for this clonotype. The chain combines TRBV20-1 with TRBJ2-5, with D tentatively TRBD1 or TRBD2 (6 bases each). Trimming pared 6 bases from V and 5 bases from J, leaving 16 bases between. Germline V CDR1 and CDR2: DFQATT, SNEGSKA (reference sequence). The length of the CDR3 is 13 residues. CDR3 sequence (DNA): TGCAGTGCAAAGGGGGACTCTTGGGAGACCCAGTACTTC. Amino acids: CSAKGDSWETQYF.

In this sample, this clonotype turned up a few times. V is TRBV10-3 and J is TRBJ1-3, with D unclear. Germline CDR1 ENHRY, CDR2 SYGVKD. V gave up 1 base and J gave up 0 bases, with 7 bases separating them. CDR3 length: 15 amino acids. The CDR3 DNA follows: TGTGCCATCAGTGAGTTAGCTAGCTCTGGAAACACCATATATTTT. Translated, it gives CAISELASSGNTIYF.

The CDR3 sequence is CATSTFSAADTQYF. CDR3 in DNA: TGTGCCACCAGCACCTTTAGCGCCGCAGATACGCAGTATTTT. The V and J genes are TRBV15 and TRBJ2-3; a weak D match, TRBD2 (5 bases). The length of the CDR3 is 14 residues. The V gene lost 4 bases and the J gene lost 4 bases, with 12 bases spanning the gap. Germline CDR1 LNHNV, CDR2 YYDKDF (reference sequence).

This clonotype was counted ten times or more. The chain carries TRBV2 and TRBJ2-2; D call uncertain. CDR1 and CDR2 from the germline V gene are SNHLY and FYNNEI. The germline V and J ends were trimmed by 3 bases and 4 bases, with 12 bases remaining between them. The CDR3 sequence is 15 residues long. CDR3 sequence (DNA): TGTGCCAGCAGTGAGCTAAGTCACGGCACCGGGGAGCTGTTTTTT. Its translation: CASSELSHGTGELFF.

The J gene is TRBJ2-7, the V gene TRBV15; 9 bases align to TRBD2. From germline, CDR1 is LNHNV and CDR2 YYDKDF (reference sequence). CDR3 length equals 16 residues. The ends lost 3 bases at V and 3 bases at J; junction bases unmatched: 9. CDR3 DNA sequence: TGTGCCACCAGCAGGCCCTCGGGACTAGCAGTCTACGAGCAGTACTTC. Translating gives CATSRPSGLAVYEQYF.

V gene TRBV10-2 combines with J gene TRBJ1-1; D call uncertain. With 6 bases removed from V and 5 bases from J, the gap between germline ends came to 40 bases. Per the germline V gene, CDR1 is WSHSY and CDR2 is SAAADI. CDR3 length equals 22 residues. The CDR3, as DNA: TGCGCCAGCAGCGGCCCATTGAGGGCTCAACTCGGGGTACCCGACCGGTCGACTGAAGCTTTCTTT. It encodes CASSGPLRAQLGVPDRSTEAFF.

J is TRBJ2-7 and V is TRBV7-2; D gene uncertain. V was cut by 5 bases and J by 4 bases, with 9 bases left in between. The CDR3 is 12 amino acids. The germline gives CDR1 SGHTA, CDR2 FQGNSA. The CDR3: CASSLNPYEQYF. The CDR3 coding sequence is TGTGCCAGCAGCCTGAACCCTTACGAGCAGTACTTC. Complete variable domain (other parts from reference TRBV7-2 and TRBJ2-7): GAGVSQSPSNKVTEKGKDVELRCDPISGHTALYWYRQSLGQGLEFLIYFQGNSAPDKSGLPSDRFSAERTGGSVSTLTIQRTQQEDSAVYLCASSLNPYEQYFGPGTRLTVT.

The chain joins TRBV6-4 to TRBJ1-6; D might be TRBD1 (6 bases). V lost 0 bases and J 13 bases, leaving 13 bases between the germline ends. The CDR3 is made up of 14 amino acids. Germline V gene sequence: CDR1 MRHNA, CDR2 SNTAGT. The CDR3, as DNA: TGTGCCAGCAGTGACTCGACGGGGGGCCTCCCCCTCCACTTT. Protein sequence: CASSDSTGGLPLHF.

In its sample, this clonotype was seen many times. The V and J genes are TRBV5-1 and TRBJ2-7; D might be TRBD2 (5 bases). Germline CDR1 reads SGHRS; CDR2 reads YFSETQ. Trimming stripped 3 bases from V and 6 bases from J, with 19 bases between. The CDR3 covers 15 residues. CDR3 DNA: TGCGCCAGCAGCTCCAAAACTACTAGTTCGGGCGAGCAGTACTTC. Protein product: CASSSKTTSSGEQYF.

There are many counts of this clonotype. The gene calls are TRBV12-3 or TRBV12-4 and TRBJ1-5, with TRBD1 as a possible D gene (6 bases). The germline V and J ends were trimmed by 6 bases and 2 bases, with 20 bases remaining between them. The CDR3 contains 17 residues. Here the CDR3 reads CASSRFRGGVGNQPQHF. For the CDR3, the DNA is TGTGCCAGCAGCCGTTTCAGGGGAGGCGTGGGCAATCAGCCCCAGCATTTT.

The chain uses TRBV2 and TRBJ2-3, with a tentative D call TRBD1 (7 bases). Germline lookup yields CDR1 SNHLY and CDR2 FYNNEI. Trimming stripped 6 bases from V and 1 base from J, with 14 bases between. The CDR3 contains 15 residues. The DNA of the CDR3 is TGTGCCAGCAGCCCCAGGGGGGTCGGCACAGATACGCAGTATTTT. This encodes CASSPRGVGTDTQYF.

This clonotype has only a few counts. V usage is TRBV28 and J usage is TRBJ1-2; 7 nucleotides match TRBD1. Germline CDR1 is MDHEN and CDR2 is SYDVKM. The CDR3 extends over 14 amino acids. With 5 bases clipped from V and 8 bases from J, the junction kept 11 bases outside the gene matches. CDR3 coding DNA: TGTGCCAGCAGTCCACACCGAGGGGGCTACGGCTACACCTTC. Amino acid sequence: CASSPHRGGYGYTF.

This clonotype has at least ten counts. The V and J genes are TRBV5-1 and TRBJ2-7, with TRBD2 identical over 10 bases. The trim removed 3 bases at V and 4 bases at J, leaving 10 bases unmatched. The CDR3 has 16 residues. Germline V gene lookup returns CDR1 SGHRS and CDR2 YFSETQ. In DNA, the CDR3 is TGCGCCAGCAGCTGGTCTAGCGGGAGTCTTGGGTACGAGCAGTACTTC. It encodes CASSWSSGSLGYEQYF.

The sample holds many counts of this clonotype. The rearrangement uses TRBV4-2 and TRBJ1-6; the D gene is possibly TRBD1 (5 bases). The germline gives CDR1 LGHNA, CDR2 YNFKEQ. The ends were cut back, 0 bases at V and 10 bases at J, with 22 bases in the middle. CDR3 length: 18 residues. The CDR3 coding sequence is TGTGCCAGCAGCCAAGATGGGGCCTGGGACGATAGAAGGTCACCCCTCCACTTT. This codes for CASSQDGAWDDRRSPLHF.

CDR3 sequence reads: CASSYSRGNEKLFF. The CDR3 region has the DNA TGTGCCAGCAGTTATTCGAGGGGGAATGAAAAACTGTTTTTT. The chain employs TRBV6-6 and TRBJ1-4; possible D gene TRBD1, 6 bases. The V end lost 3 bases, the J end lost 5 bases, and 10 bases lay between the germline ends. Per germline, CDR1 MNHNY and CDR2 SVGAGI (reference sequence). The CDR3 extends over 14 amino acids.